This is a list of T cell receptor beta chains from one sample in a study of beta chain features in type 1 diabetes. Some clones are missing from TCRdb's copy, which holds only in-frame ones; the method was immunoSEQ multiplex PCR. Found here are some 900,000 clones, under 20% of them singletons; the top ten hold around 0.02%. Sequencing used naive CD4+ T cells from blood. The receptors here all came from a woman aged 18-29 years in good health. Both conserved end residues are trimmed from each CDR3. D genes are given only for firm matches. Where a row states a size, it is once, few, many or the class of an expanded clone; other rows omit it.

ASSIQSTNTGELF	-	-	TRBV7-2	TRBJ2-2
ASSQGEAGGQETQY	TRBD2	few	TRBV4-2	TRBJ2-5
ASSPRRVGPTDTQY	-	once	TRBV5-1	TRBJ2-3
ASSPGGISNTGELF	-	few	TRBV11-2	TRBJ2-2
ASGWGVFETDTQY	-	-	TRBV12-5	TRBJ2-3
ASSLSPYNEQF	-	-	TRBV11-2	TRBJ2-1
ASSSPTGGGGERGYT	TRBD1	-	TRBV28	TRBJ1-2
ASSLVGGSNQPQH	-	few	TRBV11-2	TRBJ1-5
ASSDRRLAGREQF	TRBD2	-	TRBV2	TRBJ2-1
SVDRGREGPDEQF	TRBD2	few	TRBV29-1	TRBJ2-1
ATQPNGAEGDYGYT	-	-	TRBV28	TRBJ1-2
ASSVDRSYEQY	-	-	TRBV2	TRBJ2-7
ASSPREGLYYGYT	-	few	TRBV18	TRBJ1-2
ASSMTNTGELF	-	few	TRBV13	TRBJ2-2
ASSPSSYNEQF	-	-	TRBV7-9	TRBJ2-1
ASGLSYGNTIY	-	-	TRBV5-8	TRBJ1-3
ASSKKRTGRSTDTQY	TRBD1	-	TRBV4-3	TRBJ2-3
ASSLPLRGSGNTIY	-	-	TRBV7-2	TRBJ1-3
ASSYRRQAPGDEQF	-	-	TRBV6-6	TRBJ2-1
ASSPPKRRPGANVLT	-	few	TRBV13	TRBJ2-6
SVGGGSSYNEQF	-	-	TRBV29-1	TRBJ2-1
ASSVANGAGELF	-	few	TRBV9	TRBJ2-2
SAEGGATVGGTDTQY	-	few	TRBV29-1	TRBJ2-3
ASEVDREAF	-	-	TRBV18	TRBJ1-1
ATSRDTTSGRANEQF	TRBD2	few	TRBV15	TRBJ2-1
ASSLDNLVYEQY	-	-	TRBV28	TRBJ2-7
ASSWQWGNEKLF	-	-	TRBV6-6	TRBJ1-4
ASSPRSSYNEQF	-	-	TRBV6-5	TRBJ2-1
AIKSMGGGDINEQF	-	few	TRBV28	TRBJ2-1
ASSLAGGTEQY	-	-	TRBV7-9	TRBJ2-7
ASSPSSYNEQF	-	-	TRBV19	TRBJ2-1
ASSRWPDPYEQY	-	-	TRBV5-8	TRBJ2-7
ASSTRSIAGTGAYEQY	TRBD2	once	TRBV19	TRBJ2-7
ASSLPSRGDAQY	TRBD2	-	TRBV7-9	TRBJ2-7
ASSALRDTQY	-	few	TRBV5-4	TRBJ2-3
ASSLQIAGTIYNEQF	TRBD2	-	TRBV11-2	TRBJ2-1
ASRPRGGTGFGYT	TRBD1	-	TRBV13	TRBJ1-2
ASSEPGIDTQY	-	-	TRBV25-1	TRBJ2-3
ASTLSRDSTEAF	-	once	TRBV7-2	TRBJ1-1
SVVVREYEQY	-	few	TRBV29-1	TRBJ2-7
ASSELFSLPAYNEQF	-	few	TRBV2	TRBJ2-1
ASTIGTLGELF	-	-	TRBV27	TRBJ2-2
SGNRGQAEQF	TRBD1	-	TRBV29-1	TRBJ2-1
ASSQQGPSPGYNEQF	-	-	TRBV18	TRBJ2-1
ASSFWGNEAF	-	-	TRBV28	TRBJ1-1
ASSSGGSDEQF	-	-	TRBV28	TRBJ2-1
ASTRTGISYEQY	TRBD1	-	TRBV28	TRBJ2-7
ASSLAIEVRSGYT	-	few	TRBV7-9	TRBJ1-2
ASSETTNYGYT	-	few	TRBV6-5	TRBJ1-2
ASSKWASGGGANVLT	-	-	TRBV21-1	TRBJ2-6
ASMLQAGVYNEQF	-	few	TRBV19	TRBJ2-1
ASSPWQGATGDTEAF	-	-	TRBV18	TRBJ1-1